What follows are 18 T cell receptor beta chains derived from one specimen sequenced in a study of beta chain features in type 1 diabetes (dated by TCRdb to the late 2010s). These TCRs are of unknown antigen specificity. Libraries were made using the immunoSEQ multiplex PCR assay. The entire isolated RNA was reverse transcribed using the High Capacity cDNA Reverse Transcription Kit, and thus expressed TCRB transcripts were sequenced. The table was pulled from immuneACCESS by TCRdb, which kept in-frame rearrangements only. Such tables lose some clones; where checked, under half of the loss comes from unresolved V genes, and the rest has no known cause. This sample has about 170,000 clones in its table, and less than 10% of those were observed once. The ten most abundant clones make up about 0.5% of the sample. Here is what the overall study found, with its caveats: Type 1 diabetes patients showed a moderate but significant shortening of TCRB CDR3 length in all four CD4+ subsets.

Sequenced material: central memory CD4+ T cells from blood. These receptors were collected from a man in his late teens or twenties with type 1 diabetes.

The table lists this clone with a few counts. V and J are TRBV7-9 and TRBJ1-2; the match to TRBD1 covers 7 bases. From germline, CDR1 is SEHNR and CDR2 FQNEAQ (reference sequence). With 0 bases clipped from V and 4 bases from J, the junction kept 5 bases outside the gene matches. CDR3 size: 15 residues. CDR3 DNA: TGTGCCAGCAGCTTAGCAGGGGGCAGGCCCTATGGCTACACCTTC. Translating gives CASSLAGGRPYGYTF. Drawing the rest from reference TRBV7-9 and TRBJ1-2, the complete variable domain is DTGVSQNPRHKITKRGQNVTFRCDPISEHNRLYWYRQTLGQGPEFLTYFQNEAQLEKSRLLSDRFSAERPKGSFSTLEIQRTEQGDSAMYLCASSLAGGRPYGYTFGSGTRLTVV.

This chain uses TRBV7-9 with TRBJ1-1; D might be TRBD1 (6 bases). V lost 5 bases and J lost 4, with 20 bases in between. This CDR3 has 16 amino acids. From germline, CDR1 is SEHNR and CDR2 FQNEAQ (reference sequence). The CDR3 bases are TGTGCCAGCAGCCCACAGGGTAAAACTGGTGGCACTGAAGCTTTCTTT. The encoded protein is CASSPQGKTGGTEAFF.

This clone turned up a few times. The chain couples TRBV27 to TRBJ2-7, with TRBD1 identical over 7 bases. The CDR3 totals 13 residues. Trimming removed 6 bases from V and 5 bases from J; junction bases left unmatched: 7. Germline assignment: CDR1 MNHEY and CDR2 SMNVEV (reference sequence). DNA for the CDR3: TGTGCCAGCAGGCGGACAGGAGGCGACGAGCAGTACTTC. It translates to CASRRTGGDEQYF.

This clone was detected a few times. The rearrangement uses TRBV29-1 and TRBJ2-7, with 8 positions matching TRBD1. The length of the CDR3 is 13 residues. Germline V gene sequence: CDR1 SQVTM, CDR2 ANQGSEA. With 5 bases clipped from V and 6 bases from J, the junction kept 9 bases outside the gene matches. CDR3 nucleotide sequence: TGCAGCGTTTACCGGGACAGGAAGGGCGAGCAGTACTTC. It yields the protein CSVYRDRKGEQYF.

This clone came up many times. The rearrangement uses TRBV2 and TRBJ1-1; D is unresolved. CDR1 is SNHLY and CDR2 is FYNNEI in the germline V gene. The germline V and J ends were trimmed by 8 bases and 3 bases, with 10 bases remaining between them. There are 12 residues in the CDR3. The DNA of the CDR3 is TGTGCCAGCGCCGTCCGGGACACTGAAGCTTTCTTT. Its protein product is CASAVRDTEAFF. Based on the CDR3 plus reference TRBV2 and TRBJ1-1, the full variable domain is EPEVTQTPSHQVTQMGQEVILRCVPISNHLYFYWYRQILGQKVEFLVSFYNNEISEKSEIFDDQFSVERPDGSNFTLKIRSTKLEDSAMYFCASAVRDTEAFFGQGTRLTVV.

This CDR3 is CASSEAFRQGETQYF. In DNA, the CDR3 is TGTGCCAGCAGTGAAGCTTTTAGACAGGGTGAGACCCAGTACTTC. The rearrangement uses TRBV6-1 and TRBJ2-5, with 7 nucleotides matching TRBD1. The CDR3 covers 15 residues. CDR1 is MNHNS and CDR2 is SASEGT in the germline V gene. The ends lost 0 bases at V and 5 bases at J; junction bases unmatched: 6.

The chain couples TRBV7-9 to TRBJ1-5, with TRBD1 identical over 9 bases. V shed 1 base, J shed 5 bases, and the junction held 12 bases outside the gene matches. There are 18 residues in the CDR3. Germline V CDR1 and CDR2: SEHNR, FQNEAQ (reference sequence). CDR3 nucleotides: TGTGCCAGCAGCTTAGTCCTCGATTCGACAGGGGGGCATCAGCCCCAGCATTTT. It translates to CASSLVLDSTGGHQPQHF.

This clone was recorded a few times. The chain carries TRBV28 and TRBJ1-5; 9 nucleotides line up with TRBD1. This CDR3 is built from 15 residues. V lost 3 bases, J lost 6 bases, and 6 bases stayed unmatched. Germline-derived CDR1 and CDR2 are MDHEN and SYDVKM. The DNA for the CDR3 is TGTGCCAGCAGTTTGTACAGGGGGCTGAGTCAGCCCCAGCATTTT. Translated: CASSLYRGLSQPQHF.

This chain uses TRBV10-3 with TRBJ2-3, with TRBD2 identical over 7 bases. With 8 bases clipped from V and 0 bases from J, the junction kept 5 bases outside the gene matches. The CDR3 is 14 amino acids. CDR1 is ENHRY, CDR2 SYGVKD, per germline. The CDR3 reads CAIGGSGSTDTQYF. The CDR3 DNA reads as TGTGCCATCGGGGGTAGCGGGAGCACAGATACGCAGTATTTT.

The table lists this clone with a few counts. This rearrangement joins TRBV7-2 to TRBJ1-2; D unresolved. Trimming left V 5 bases short and J 0 bases short, with 16 bases between. Germline V CDR1 and CDR2: SGHTA, FQGNSA. CDR3 length: 16 residues. The CDR3, as DNA: TGTGCCAGCAGCCCTCCAATGCGGTCCTCTAACTATGGCTACACCTTC. Protein sequence: CASSPPMRSSNYGYTF. The full variable domain, in which reference TRBV7-2 and TRBJ1-2 provide the parts outside the CDR3, is GAGVSQSPSNKVTEKGKDVELRCDPISGHTALYWYRQSLGQGLEFLIYFQGNSAPDKSGLPSDRFSAERTGGSVSTLTIQRTQQEDSAVYLCASSPPMRSSNYGYTFGSGTRLTVV.

This clone was seen a handful of times. The gene calls are TRBV30 and TRBJ1-3, with D hard to call. The CDR3 consists of 13 residues. V was pared by 3 bases and J by 2 bases, with 8 bases between. CDR1 and CDR2 (germline): GTSNPN, SVGIG (reference sequence). CDR3: CAWRSAPGNTIYF. The CDR3 DNA reads as TGTGCCTGGAGGAGCGCACCTGGAAACACCATATATTTT. Full variable domain (outside the CDR3, taken from reference TRBV30 and TRBJ1-3): SQTIHQWPATLVQPVGSPLSLECTVEGTSNPNLYWYRQAAGRGLQLLFYSVGIGQISSEVPQNLSASRPQDRQFILSSKKLLLSDSGFYLCAWRSAPGNTIYFGEGSWLTVV.

The chain is built from TRBV5-1 and TRBJ2-1; 10 positions agree with TRBD2. V trimming: 0 bases; J trimming: 3 bases; junction bases outside the gene matches: 3. The CDR3 is 16 amino acids. From germline, CDR1 is SGHRS and CDR2 YFSETQ. The CDR3 DNA reads as TGCGCCAGCAGCTTGGCCGGGACTAGCGACTACAATGAGCAGTTCTTC. Protein sequence: CASSLAGTSDYNEQFF.

This clone has at least ten counts. The J gene is TRBJ2-5, the V gene TRBV18; 9 nucleotides agree with TRBD1. Germline V gene data show CDR1 as KGHSH and CDR2 as LQKENI. With 3 bases clipped from V and 4 bases from J, the junction kept 3 bases outside the gene matches. The CDR3 extends over 14 amino acids. The CDR3 loop is CASSPGTGPETQYF. In DNA, the CDR3 is TGTGCCAGCTCACCGGGGACAGGGCCAGAGACCCAGTACTTC.

V is TRBV2 and J is TRBJ2-4; 7 bases match TRBD2. The V and J ends lost 8 bases and 4 bases, in that order; junction bases with no gene match: 8. The length of the CDR3 is 14 residues. Germline CDR1 and CDR2: SNHLY and FYNNEI. This chain's CDR3 is CASGDSGYKNIQYF. As DNA, the CDR3 is TGTGCCAGCGGGGATAGCGGGTATAAAAACATTCAGTACTTC.

The V call is TRBV7-2, the J call TRBJ2-5; 8 nucleotides line up with TRBD2. The junction had 13 bases not matched to a gene; V was cut back by 3 bases and J by 1 base. CDR3 size: 18 residues. Germline V gives CDR1 SGHTA, CDR2 FQGNSA. CDR3 residues: CASSFGFRRGALQETQYF. The CDR3 DNA follows: TGTGCCAGCAGCTTCGGGTTCAGGCGGGGGGCCCTCCAAGAGACCCAGTACTTC. Full variable domain (remainder filled in from reference TRBV7-2 and TRBJ2-5): GAGVSQSPSNKVTEKGKDVELRCDPISGHTALYWYRQSLGQGLEFLIYFQGNSAPDKSGLPSDRFSAERTGGSVSTLTIQRTQQEDSAVYLCASSFGFRRGALQETQYFGPGTRLLVL.

V usage is TRBV7-8 and J usage is TRBJ2-3, with 8 bases lining up with TRBD2. The germline CDR1 and CDR2 sequences are SGHVS and FQNEAQ. CDR3 size: 14 residues. Trimming at V came to 3 bases and at J to 8 bases, leaving 7 bases not matched to a gene. The CDR3 coding sequence is TGTGCCAGCAGCTTTGAGCGGGAGTCGGGTACGCAGTATTTT. Its protein is CASSFERESGTQYF.

The chain links TRBV5-4 to TRBJ2-2; 7 bases align to TRBD2. The CDR3 has 14 amino acids. V shed 4 bases, J shed 4 bases, and the junction held 4 bases outside the gene matches. CDR1 is SGHNT and CDR2 is YYREEE in the germline V gene (reference sequence). DNA for the CDR3: TGTGCCAGCAGCCTAGGCGGGGGCACCGGGGAGCTGTTTTTT. Encoded protein: CASSLGGGTGELFF.

This clone was seen only a few times. This rearrangement joins TRBV7-2 to TRBJ1-1, with D tentatively TRBD1 (5 bases). V gave up 6 bases and J gave up 7 bases, with 18 bases separating them. The CDR3 is made up of 14 amino acids. Germline CDR1 is SGHTA and CDR2 is FQGNSA. The CDR3, as DNA: TGTGCCAGCAGTCGGACGGGGGGGGTTAATGAAGCTTTCTTT. Translation gives CASSRTGGVNEAFF. The full variable domain, completed using reference TRBV7-2 and TRBJ1-1, is GAGVSQSPSNKVTEKGKDVELRCDPISGHTALYWYRQSLGQGLEFLIYFQGNSAPDKSGLPSDRFSAERTGGSVSTLTIQRTQQEDSAVYLCASSRTGGVNEAFFGQGTRLTVV.